This T cell receptor (beta chain) was sequenced for a study of T cell responses to AZD1222 COVID-19 vaccine. On this clone: The antigen is unknown.

Whole-study findings and limits: Spike as a whole was targeted by vaccine-associated CD4 TCRs, dominant at 160-218 and 743-854.

The data were produced by immunoSEQ multiplex PCR, yet TCRdb's version contains in-frame clones alone and is incomplete. The data hold about 100,000 clones, with roughly nine tenths observed a single time. The V segment lost 6 bases and the J segment 4 bases; nucleotides outside the gene matches: 9. CDR1 is LNHDA and CDR2 is SQIVND in the germline V gene (reference sequence). The length of the CDR3 is 15 residues. This chain connects TRBV19 to TRBJ2-1, with 7 bases aligning to TRBD1. The input for sequencing was peripheral blood, taken on day 0 of AZD1222 vaccination. This TCR derives from an adult in good health. CDR3 residues: CASRPRGQTYNEQFF. CDR3 nucleotides: TGTGCCAGTAGACCCCGGGGACAGACTTACAATGAGCAGTTCTTC.